This is a list of T cell receptor beta chains from one sample in a study of neurological immune-mediated disorders. MiXCR was run by TCRdb on the 5' RACE reads, yielding one entry per CDR3 protein. The sample shows about 55,000 distinct CDR3 sequences, approximately 3.8% of them seen only once. Sequencing was carried out using PBMCs. These receptors were taken from a man younger than 45 with multiple sclerosis. Both conserved end residues are part of each CDR3. A D gene is named only where the DNA matches it firmly. Only part of the rows carry a size: once, few, many, or a class if the clone is expanded.

CDR3nt | CDR3aa | j_gene | abundance | d_gene | v_gene
TGTGCCAGCATCATCCCGGGGCGACCGACTGAAGCTTTCTTT | CASIIPGRPTEAFF | TRBJ1-1 | many | NA | TRBV6-5
TGTGCCAGCAGCGTTGACAGGTCTCTGAGGGGCTACACCTTC | CASSVDRSLRGYTF | TRBJ1-2 | many | NA | TRBV12-3/TRBV12-4
TGTGCCAGCAGTTTGGGACGAACTACCGGCTACACCTTC | CASSLGRTTGYTF | TRBJ1-2 | many | NA | TRBV12-3/TRBV12-4
TGTGCCACCCGCGGGCAGGGAGGGACAGATACGCAGTATTTT | CATRGQGGTDTQYF | TRBJ2-3 | many | TRBD2 | TRBV10-3
TGTGCCATCAGTGGAAGTGGCGATAGCACAGATACGCAGTATTTT | CAISGSGDSTDTQYF | TRBJ2-3 | many | NA | TRBV10-3
TGTGCCAGCAGCTCCTTGGACAGGCCCGGGGAAAAACTGTTTTTT | CASSSLDRPGEKLFF | TRBJ1-4 | many | TRBD1 | TRBV7-6
TGTGCCAGCAGCCCCGACTTGCAGGGGCTAACCTACGAGCAGTACTTC | CASSPDLQGLTYEQYF | TRBJ2-7 | many | NA | TRBV6-5
TGTGCCATCAGTGAGTCGACCCAGTTAGGCACAGATACGCAGTATTTT | CAISESTQLGTDTQYF | TRBJ2-3 | many | NA | TRBV10-3
TGCAGTGCTCGGCTCGACGGTCGCGAGCAGTACTTC | CSARLDGREQYF | TRBJ2-7 | many | NA | TRBV20-1
TGTGCCAGCAGTTTAGAAGGGGGCATCATGAATTCACCCCTCCACTTT | CASSLEGGIMNSPLHF | TRBJ1-6 | many | TRBD1 | TRBV27
TGTGCCATCAGTGAGGGGCCCTCGTTTAACATTCAGTACTTC | CAISEGPSFNIQYF | TRBJ2-4 | many | NA | TRBV10-3
TGTGCCAGCAGCTTTGACCCAGCTGGAAACACCATATATTTT | CASSFDPAGNTIYF | TRBJ1-3 | many | NA | TRBV7-2
TGTGCCAGCAGCTCCCGACTAGCGGGAGGGCCATTGGATACGCAGTATTTT | CASSSRLAGGPLDTQYF | TRBJ2-3 | many | TRBD2 | TRBV5-6
TGCAGTGCTAGAGCGACAGCCTCTGGAAACACCATATATTTT | CSARATASGNTIYF | TRBJ1-3 | many | NA | TRBV20-1
TGCGCCAGCAGTGGCGGGAGGACCTCCTACAATGAGCAGTTCTTC | CASSGGRTSYNEQFF | TRBJ2-1 | many | TRBD2 | TRBV5-1
TGTGCCAGCAGCCCCCCGTGGAGCGGGGAGCAGTTCTTC | CASSPPWSGEQFF | TRBJ2-1 | many | NA | TRBV12-3/TRBV12-4
TGCAGTGCTAGAGATTACCTGAACACTGAAGCTTTCTTT | CSARDYLNTEAFF | TRBJ1-1 | many | NA | TRBV20-1
TGTGCCAGCAGCTTAGGGTCCCTGAAGGAGCCCCAGCATTTT | CASSLGSLKEPQHF | TRBJ1-5 | many | NA | TRBV7-2
TGTGCCAGCTCACCCAGGCAGGGAGAAGGCACTGAAGCTTTCTTT | CASSPRQGEGTEAFF | TRBJ1-1 | many | NA | TRBV18
TGTGCCAGCAGACCCGGTCCGAGGGGCACAGATACGCAGTATTTT | CASRPGPRGTDTQYF | TRBJ2-3 | NA | NA | TRBV6-5
TGCAGTGCTAGAGACCCTAGCGGGGGAGCAGATACGCAGTATTTT | CSARDPSGGADTQYF | TRBJ2-3 | NA | TRBD2 | TRBV20-1
TGCGCCAGCAGCTTGGTGGGAGAGTCGTCCTACGAGCAGTACTTC | CASSLVGESSYEQYF | TRBJ2-7 | many | NA | TRBV5-1
TGCGCCAGCAGCCAAGGGAACGGCAATCAGCCCCAGAATTTT | CASSQGNGNQPQNF | TRBJ1-5 | many | NA | TRBV4-1
TGCAGTGCTAGGGCGATTGAAGACTTAGTCGGTAATTCACCCCTCCACTTT | CSARAIEDLVGNSPLHF | TRBJ1-6 | many | NA | TRBV20-1
TGTGCCAGCAGCTTAGCGGTAGTAGCGGACACAGATACGCAGTATTTT | CASSLAVVADTDTQYF | TRBJ2-3 | many | NA | TRBV7-9
TGTGCCAGCAGCGCAATGGGACAGGGGTCCTTAGAGACCCAGTACTTC | CASSAMGQGSLETQYF | TRBJ2-5 | many | TRBD1 | TRBV9
TGTGCCAGCAGCAAATGGAGGACAGGGGGCCGCAATGAGCAGTTCTTC | CASSKWRTGGRNEQFF | TRBJ2-1 | many | NA | TRBV21-1
TGCAGTGCTAGCGCGGGAGGGCTTTCCATTGAGGTCTTT | CSASAGGLSIEVF | TRBJ2-3 | many | TRBD2 | TRBV20-1
TGCGCCAGCAGCTTGGGCCCCCGCAGGGAGCAGTACTTC | CASSLGPRREQYF | TRBJ2-7 | many | NA | TRBV5-1
TGTGCCAGCTCACCGGGGGAGGGCAGACACACTGAAGCTTTCTTT | CASSPGEGRHTEAFF | TRBJ1-1 | NA | NA | TRBV18
TGTGCCAGCAGTCGGGACAGGGCCTCCAGCGAGCAGTTCTTC | CASSRDRASSEQFF | TRBJ2-1 | many | TRBD1 | TRBV7-2
TGTGCCAGCGGGCGGGGGGAGGAGAGGGATGGCTACACCTTC | CASGRGEERDGYTF | TRBJ1-2 | many | NA | TRBV12-3/TRBV12-4
TGTGCCAGCAGCGTAACAGGAGGAGCTTCCTACGAGCAGTACTTC | CASSVTGGASYEQYF | TRBJ2-7 | NA | NA | TRBV9
TGTGCCAGCAGCTTAACGGGGGGGTCGAACAATGAGCAGTTCTTC | CASSLTGGSNNEQFF | TRBJ2-1 | many | TRBD2 | TRBV7-3
TGCAGTGCTGTTATTGGGGGGGGGCCGGGGAATGAGCAGTTCTTC | CSAVIGGGPGNEQFF | TRBJ2-1 | many | NA | TRBV20-1
TGTGCCAGTAGTGAGACGGGACACCCGTTCTATGGCTACACCTTC | CASSETGHPFYGYTF | TRBJ1-2 | many | NA | TRBV19
TGTGCCATCAGTAGGGGGCTAGCGGGGCCAGACAATGAGCAGTTCTTC | CAISRGLAGPDNEQFF | TRBJ2-1 | many | TRBD2 | TRBV10-3
TGCGCCAGCAGCCGAGGGAGTGGCTACACCTTC | CASSRGSGYTF | TRBJ1-2 | many | NA | TRBV4-1
TGTGCCAGCAGTGAAGGAGCGGGGACCTACAATGAGCAGTTCTTC | CASSEGAGTYNEQFF | TRBJ2-1 | many | TRBD2 | TRBV6-1
TGCAGTGCTGGACAGGGAGGAGGCAATCAGCCCCAGCATTTT | CSAGQGGGNQPQHF | TRBJ1-5 | many | TRBD1 | TRBV20-1
TGCACCGCGGGGGGCCCCACAGATACGCAGTATTTT | CTAGGPTDTQYF | TRBJ2-3 | many | TRBD2 | TRBV20-1
TGTGCCATCAGTGACCGGACAGGGACGGGCAATCAGCCCCAGCATTTT | CAISDRTGTGNQPQHF | TRBJ1-5 | NA | TRBD1 | TRBV10-3
TGTGCCAGCAGCCATGGGACGGGCGATCAGCCCCAGCATTTT | CASSHGTGDQPQHF | TRBJ1-5 | many | NA | TRBV4-2
TGTGCCATCAGTGGTGGGGGAGTACCCACTGAAGCTTTCTTT | CAISGGGVPTEAFF | TRBJ1-1 | many | NA | TRBV10-3